Following are 18 T cell receptor beta chains from one sample sequenced in a study of tumor and adjacent non-tumor tissue in lung cancer. The template was RNA from unsorted bulk tissue. Three rounds of nested PCR, following a modified ARM-PCR protocol, produced the TCRbeta library. TCRdb fed the multiplex PCR reads into MiXCR, producing one record per CDR3 protein. Altogether roughly 65,000 distinct CDR3 sequences are present, 55% to 75% being singletons, with the ten largest covering 20% to 25%. Sequencing was performed on lung tumor tissue. The receptor set was obtained from a man in his fifties or sixties with non-small cell lung cancer.

In its sample, this clonotype was seen many times. The gene calls are TRBV12-3 or TRBV12-4 and TRBJ2-2; 7 nucleotides agree with TRBD1. After removal of 4 bases from V and 4 bases from J, the junction contained 9 bases not matched to a gene. CDR3 length: 16 amino acids. This CDR3 is CASSSGRQGGTGELFF. CDR3 sequence (DNA): TGTGCCAGCAGTTCCGGGCGACAGGGTGGCACCGGGGAGCTGTTTTTT.

As for this clonotype: The junction departs from germline at one end; a sequencing error may be responsible. This chain links TRBV5-4 with TRBJ2-5; tentatively, D is TRBD1 (6 bases). This CDR3 has 15 residues. Germline assignment: CDR1 SGHNT and CDR2 YYREEE (reference sequence). CDR3 loop: CASSLAQGHSETQYF. DNA for the CDR3: TGTGCGAGCAGCTTGGCCCAGGGGCACTCGGAGACCCAGTACTTC.

The CDR3 protein is CASSLAGLVVNEQFF. CDR3 nucleotide sequence: TGTGCCAGCAGCCTAGCGGGCCTGGTCGTCAATGAGCAGTTCTTC. V gene TRBV11-3 combines with J gene TRBJ2-1; 8 positions match TRBD2. The CDR3 is 15 amino acids. V lost 5 bases and J lost 6; bases outside the gene matches: 9. Germline CDR1 and CDR2: SGHNT and YENEEA.

Comments on this clonotype: A junction boundary mismatches the germline segment, possibly from a read error. The gene calls are TRBV11-1 and TRBJ1-1; the match to TRBD1 covers 7 bases. The CDR3 contains 15 residues. Germline CDR1 SGHAT, CDR2 FQDESV (reference sequence). CDR3 residues: CASSLGTTGDTEAFF. CDR3 bases: TGTGCCAGCAGTTTAGGCACTACAGGGGACACTGAAGCTTTCTTT.

This chain joins TRBV28 and TRBJ2-7; the match to TRBD2 covers 7 bases. Trimming removed 10 bases from V and 1 base from J; junction bases left unmatched: 13. The CDR3 covers 15 residues. The germline gives CDR1 MDHEN, CDR2 SYDVKM. CDR3 nucleotides: TGTGCCATCAGCCGAACCAGCGGGGTTTCCTACGAGCAGTACTTC. Its translation: CAISRTSGVSYEQYF. Drawing the rest from reference TRBV28 and TRBJ2-7, the complete variable domain is DVKVTQSSRYLVKRTGEKVFLECVQDMDHENMFWYRQDPGLGLRLIYFSYDVKMKEKGDIPEGYSVSREKKERFSLILESASTNQTSMYLCAISRTSGVSYEQYFGPGTRLTVT.

For this clonotype: A much larger clone is a single base away; this may be a read error. The CDR3 here is CASCYEGGQRAGSYNSPFHF. The CDR3 DNA reads TGTGCCAGCTGTTATGAGGGGGGCCAGCGGGCCGGCTCCTATAATTCACCCTTCCACTTT. The chain employs TRBV6-5 and TRBJ1-6; D perhaps matches TRBD1 (6 bases). This CDR3 is built from 20 residues. Per the germline V gene, CDR1 is MNHEY and CDR2 is SVGAGI.

This clonotype appeared a single time. A clone one base away is much larger, so this may be a read error. Lacking the conserved final phenylalanine or tryptophan, this CDR3 likely reflects a read error. The chain combines TRBV10-3 with TRBJ1-2; 10 bases are a match to TRBD1. Unmatched junction bases numbered 6, after V lost 7 bases and J lost 4 bases. The CDR3 length is 14 residues. The germline V gene has CDR1 ENHRY and CDR2 SYGVKD. The CDR3 here is CAIMPGQGTYGYTS. Here the CDR3 DNA reads TGTGCCATCATGCCGGGACAGGGGACCTATGGCTACACCTCC.

The genes are TRBV7-9 and TRBJ2-3, with D possibly TRBD1 on 5 matching bases. V gave up 5 bases and J gave up 1 base, with 13 bases separating them. The germline CDR1 and CDR2 sequences are SEHNR and FQNEAQ (reference sequence). CDR3 size: 15 residues. Here the CDR3 reads CASSRQGSRTDTQYF. The DNA for the CDR3 is TGTGCCAGCAGCCGCCAGGGAAGCCGCACAGATACGCAGTATTTT.

Remarks on this clonotype: The final CDR3 position lacks the conserved phenylalanine or tryptophan, pointing to a likely read error. Because the CDR3's place on the DNA is in doubt, the DNA is left out and the CDR3 is given as listed by TCRdb. The chain carries TRBV20-1 and TRBJ2-1; TRBD2 is the table's D call and was not checked against the DNA. The CDR3 comprises 20 residues, both ends counted. In germline, CDR1 is DFQATT, CDR2 SNEGSKA (reference sequence). The CDR3 loop reads CSARAYPSTFSLGEYNEQLL.

This clonotype was detected many times. The rearrangement links TRBV12-3 or TRBV12-4 to TRBJ1-1; 7 bases map to TRBD1. The CDR3 spans 13 residues. V lost 3 bases and J lost 5; bases outside the gene matches: 3. CDR3 sequence reads: CASSLAGGTEAFF. Here the CDR3 DNA reads TGTGCCAGCAGTTTGGCAGGGGGGACTGAAGCTTTCTTT.

This clonotype has a count of ten or more. The gene calls are TRBV11-2 and TRBJ2-7; D tentatively reads TRBD1 or TRBD2 (6 bases each). Germline-derived CDR1 and CDR2 are SGHAT and FQNNGV. This CDR3 is 14 amino acids long. V lost 2 bases and J lost 7, with 15 bases in between. CDR3 sequence: CASSLYPGASEQYF. CDR3 coding DNA: TGTGCCAGCAGCTTATATCCGGGGGCGAGTGAGCAGTACTTC.

The chain is built from TRBV11-1 and TRBJ2-3; D tentatively fits TRBD1 or TRBD2 (5 bases each). V was cut by 5 bases and J by 5 bases, with 23 bases left in between. Germline loops: CDR1 SGHAT, CDR2 FQDESV (reference sequence). The CDR3 runs to 17 residues. CDR3 DNA sequence: TGTGCCAGCAGCAATCGCCCGGGGCAGCTAAACAGAGATACGCAGTATTTT. This gives the protein CASSNRPGQLNRDTQYF.

The gene calls are TRBV10-3 and TRBJ2-7, with D possibly being TRBD1 (6 bases). The length of the CDR3 is 14 residues. V was clipped by 8 bases and J by 1 base, with 15 bases between them. Germline-derived CDR1 and CDR2 are ENHRY and SYGVKD. The CDR3 nucleotides are TGTGCCATCTTAGCCACAGGGCCATCCTACGAGCAGTACTTC. Translation: CAILATGPSYEQYF.

This clonotype came up many times. The V gene is TRBV5-6, the J gene TRBJ1-5; 7 bases match TRBD1. V shed 4 bases, J shed 7 bases, and the junction held 11 bases outside the gene matches. There are 15 residues in the CDR3. In germline, CDR1 is SGHDT, CDR2 YYEEEE. CDR3 protein: CASSLDGQVYQPQHF. The CDR3 nucleotides are TGTGCCAGCAGCCTAGACGGACAGGTCTACCAGCCCCAGCATTTT.

As regards this clonotype: As the CDR3 is not closed by the conserved phenylalanine or tryptophan, this likely results from a read error. This rearrangement joins TRBV4-1 to TRBJ2-1; 10 bases line up with TRBD2. Germline trimming cut 5 bases from V and 6 bases from J; bases unmatched to any gene: 10. The germline gives CDR1 MGHRA, CDR2 YSYEKL. CDR3 length: 16 residues. Here the CDR3 DNA reads TGCGCCAGCAGCGCCAGTCTAGCGGGAGTGTCCAATGAGCAGTTCATC. This codes for CASSASLAGVSNEQFI.

Of note for this clonotype: A much more abundant neighbour one base away suggests this may be a read error. V and J are TRBV20-1 and TRBJ1-2; maybe TRBD1 (5 bases). This CDR3 contains 11 residues. CDR1 DFQATT and CDR2 SNEGSKA come from the germline V gene (reference sequence). V lost 1 base and J lost 10, with 10 bases in between. The CDR3 loop is CSARVGEVYTF. CDR3 DNA: TGCAGTGCTAGAGTAGGGGAGGTCTACACCTTC.

Comment on this clonotype: A much more abundant neighbour one base away suggests this may be a read error. This chain uses TRBV6-6 with TRBJ1-1; 9 positions match TRBD1. The CDR3 is 11 residues long. CDR1 is MNHNY, CDR2 SVGAGI, per germline (reference sequence). This CDR3 reads CTGGRNTEAFF. The CDR3, as DNA: TGTACAGGGGGCCGGAACACTGAAGCTTTCTTT.

The chain recombines TRBV20-1 with TRBJ1-2; D gene unclear. V dropped 1 base and J dropped 2 bases, with 5 bases sitting between them. The CDR3 sequence is 12 residues long. The germline V gene has CDR1 DFQATT and CDR2 SNEGSKA (reference sequence). CDR3 region: CSARVKNYGYTF. The DNA for the CDR3 is TGCAGTGCTAGAGTTAAAAACTATGGCTACACCTTC.